This is a list of T cell receptor beta chains from one sample in a study of T cell repertoires in cytomegalovirus infection. TCRdb passed the reads through MiXCR, listing each CDR3 protein once. The table records 750,000 to 950,000 distinct CDR3 sequences, 25% to 30% of them present only once. No antigen has been identified for these receptors. Here the sequenced sample was cultured CD8+ T cells from PBMCs, taken from culture after CMV antigen stimulation. The receptor source for this set is a human donor in good health (CMV status not recorded). Some clones in this sample may be carry-over from other donors' samples. CDR3s leave out the opening cysteine and the closing phenylalanine or tryptophan. Each record gives: J gene, V gene, clone size, CDR3 protein. Clone size is shown for a subset of rows, as once, few, many or a class of expanded clone.

J: TRBJ2-1; V: TRBV7-9; size: -; CDR3: ASTPAGGSYNEQF
J: TRBJ1-1; V: TRBV10-3; size: -; CDR3: AISGGQIEAF
J: TRBJ1-1; V: TRBV7-2; size: many; CDR3: ASSLVGDPGAF
J: TRBJ2-3; V: TRBV19; size: -; CDR3: ASVAAGSEDTQY
J: TRBJ1-2; V: TRBV27; size: -; CDR3: ASSPEGDLNYGYT
J: TRBJ2-2; V: TRBV13; size: -; CDR3: ASSTGTERTGELF
J: TRBJ2-5; V: TRBV24-1; size: -; CDR3: ATSDVSGIQETQY
J: TRBJ1-1; V: TRBV6-1; size: -; CDR3: ASSSGGRMNTEAF
J: TRBJ1-2; V: TRBV4-1; size: -; CDR3: ASSHQDREGYT
J: TRBJ2-1; V: TRBV6-2/TRBV6-3; size: once; CDR3: ASRPPSYNEQF
J: TRBJ1-1; V: TRBV11-1; size: -; CDR3: ASSPGGRGRMGTEAF
J: TRBJ1-1; V: TRBV7-2; size: many; CDR3: ASSSRGYMNTEAF
J: TRBJ2-2; V: TRBV9; size: few; CDR3: ASSVWVNANTGELF
J: TRBJ2-7; V: TRBV7-4; size: once; CDR3: ASSLGTSGGPYEQY
J: TRBJ2-5; V: TRBV7-6; size: many; CDR3: ASSLRQGLAGEETQY
J: TRBJ2-2; V: TRBV7-9; size: once; CDR3: ASSISSPTRPPGELF
J: TRBJ1-1; V: TRBV6-2/TRBV6-3; size: few; CDR3: ASSYSLGSPEAF
J: TRBJ2-1; V: TRBV15; size: -; CDR3: ATSSDPRDRTNEQF
J: TRBJ2-1; V: TRBV6-1; size: -; CDR3: ASSEWGQGSDEQF
J: TRBJ2-7; V: TRBV11-2; size: few; CDR3: ASSLYRGNYEQY
J: TRBJ2-5; V: TRBV27; size: -; CDR3: ASSPITGGLGQETQY
J: TRBJ1-5; V: TRBV12-3/TRBV12-4; size: -; CDR3: ASSLPDSPNQPQH
J: TRBJ1-2; V: TRBV19; size: -; CDR3: ASSPRVGSGALYGYT
J: TRBJ2-2; V: TRBV24-1; size: few; CDR3: ATSDFMGVGELF
J: TRBJ2-3; V: TRBV20-1; size: -; CDR3: SATTWGGRTDTQY
J: TRBJ1-1; V: TRBV2; size: few; CDR3: ASVGQGMFTEAF
J: TRBJ1-2; V: TRBV27; size: -; CDR3: ASSSSVPNGYT